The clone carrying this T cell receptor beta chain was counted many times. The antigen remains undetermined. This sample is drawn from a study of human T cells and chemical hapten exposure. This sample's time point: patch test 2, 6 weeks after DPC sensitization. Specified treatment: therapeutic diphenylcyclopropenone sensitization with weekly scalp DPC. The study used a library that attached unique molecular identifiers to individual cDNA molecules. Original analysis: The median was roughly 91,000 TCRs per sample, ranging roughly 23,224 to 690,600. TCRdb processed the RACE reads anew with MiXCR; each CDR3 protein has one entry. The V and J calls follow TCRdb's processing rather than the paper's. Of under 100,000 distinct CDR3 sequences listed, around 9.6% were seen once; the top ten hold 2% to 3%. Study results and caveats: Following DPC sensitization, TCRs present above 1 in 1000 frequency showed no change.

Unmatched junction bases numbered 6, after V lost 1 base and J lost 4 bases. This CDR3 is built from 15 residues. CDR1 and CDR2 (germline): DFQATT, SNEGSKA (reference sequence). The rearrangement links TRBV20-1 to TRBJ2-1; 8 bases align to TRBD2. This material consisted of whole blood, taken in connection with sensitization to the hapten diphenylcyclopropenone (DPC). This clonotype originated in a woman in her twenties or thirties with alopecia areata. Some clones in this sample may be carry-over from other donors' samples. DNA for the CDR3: TGCAGTGCTAGAGTTCACGGGGGGGTATACAATGAGCAGTTCTTC. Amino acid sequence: CSARVHGGVYNEQFF.